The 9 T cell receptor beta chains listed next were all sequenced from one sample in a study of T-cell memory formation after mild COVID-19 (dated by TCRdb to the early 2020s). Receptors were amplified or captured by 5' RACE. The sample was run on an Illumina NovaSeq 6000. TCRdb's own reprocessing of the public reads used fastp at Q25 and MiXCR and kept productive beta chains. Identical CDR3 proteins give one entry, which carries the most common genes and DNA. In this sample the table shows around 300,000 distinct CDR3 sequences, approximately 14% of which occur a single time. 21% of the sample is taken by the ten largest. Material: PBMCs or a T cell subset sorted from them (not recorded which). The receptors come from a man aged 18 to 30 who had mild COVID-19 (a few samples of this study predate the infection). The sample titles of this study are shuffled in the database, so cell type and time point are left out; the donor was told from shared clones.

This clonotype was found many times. DNA of the CDR3: TGCGCCAGCAGCTTGAGCTCGGGACAGGTAGCCTACGAGCAGTACTTC. It specifies CASSLSSGQVAYEQYF. The chain recombines TRBV5-1 with TRBJ2-7; 8 bases line up with TRBD1. CDR1 is SGHRS, CDR2 YFSETQ, per germline. The CDR3 contains 16 residues. J was trimmed by 2 bases and V by 1 base; bases with no gene match: 8.

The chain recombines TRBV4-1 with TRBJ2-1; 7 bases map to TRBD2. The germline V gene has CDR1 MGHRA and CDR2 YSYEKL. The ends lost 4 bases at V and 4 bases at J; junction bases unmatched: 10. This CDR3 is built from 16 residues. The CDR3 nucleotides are TGCGCCAGCAGCCCTCTAGGGAGGGCCTCTTACAATGAGCAGTTCTTC. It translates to CASSPLGRASYNEQFF.

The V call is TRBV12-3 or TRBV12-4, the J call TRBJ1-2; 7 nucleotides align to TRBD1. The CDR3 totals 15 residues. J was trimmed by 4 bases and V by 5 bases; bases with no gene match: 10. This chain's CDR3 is CASSPRDRKTYGYTF. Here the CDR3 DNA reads TGTGCCAGCAGTCCACGGGACAGAAAGACCTATGGCTACACCTTC.

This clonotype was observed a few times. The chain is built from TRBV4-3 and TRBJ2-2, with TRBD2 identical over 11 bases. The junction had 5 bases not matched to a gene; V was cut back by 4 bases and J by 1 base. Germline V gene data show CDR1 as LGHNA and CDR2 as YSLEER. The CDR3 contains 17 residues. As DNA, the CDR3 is TGCGCCAGCAGCCCGCGGACTAGCGGGCAGAACACCGGGGAGCTGTTTTTT. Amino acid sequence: CASSPRTSGQNTGELFF.

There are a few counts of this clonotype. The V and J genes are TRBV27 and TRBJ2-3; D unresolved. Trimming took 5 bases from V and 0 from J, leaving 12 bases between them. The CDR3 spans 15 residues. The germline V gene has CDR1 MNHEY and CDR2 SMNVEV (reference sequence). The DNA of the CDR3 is TGTGCCAGCAGTCCTATACATGCTAGCACAGATACGCAGTATTTT. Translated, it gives CASSPIHASTDTQYF.

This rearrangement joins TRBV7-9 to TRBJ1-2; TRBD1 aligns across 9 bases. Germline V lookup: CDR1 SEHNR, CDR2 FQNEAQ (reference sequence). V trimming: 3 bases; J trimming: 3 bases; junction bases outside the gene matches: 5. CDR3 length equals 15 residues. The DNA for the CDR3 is TGTGCCAGCAGCTTTGGAGGACAGGGGTACTATGGCTACACCTTC. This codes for CASSFGGQGYYGYTF.

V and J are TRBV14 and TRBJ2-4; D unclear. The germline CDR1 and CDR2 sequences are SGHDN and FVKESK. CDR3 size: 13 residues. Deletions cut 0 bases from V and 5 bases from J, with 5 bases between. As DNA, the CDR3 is TGTGCCAGCAGCCAAGACACTGAAAACATTCAGTACTTC. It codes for CASSQDTENIQYF.

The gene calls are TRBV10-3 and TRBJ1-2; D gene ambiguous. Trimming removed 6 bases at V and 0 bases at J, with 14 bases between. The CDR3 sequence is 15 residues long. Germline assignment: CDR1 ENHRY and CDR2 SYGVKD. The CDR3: CAISASAGTNYGYTF. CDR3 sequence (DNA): TGTGCCATCAGCGCTTCGGCGGGGACTAACTATGGCTACACCTTC.

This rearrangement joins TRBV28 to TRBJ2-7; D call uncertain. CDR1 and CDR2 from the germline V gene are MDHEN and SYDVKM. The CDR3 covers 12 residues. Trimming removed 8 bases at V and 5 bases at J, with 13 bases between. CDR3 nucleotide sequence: TGTGCCAGCCCAGATTCCGGCCACGAGCAGTACGTC. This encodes CASPDSGHEQYV.